Listed here are 12 T cell receptor beta chains from one sample, sequenced in a study of control samples from healthy donors and cancer patients. The data were produced by immunoSEQ multiplex PCR, yet TCRdb's version contains in-frame clones alone and is incomplete. The data contain around 100,000 clones, roughly 87% of them singletons. The sequenced material came from blood. The receptors were sampled from a woman aged 45-65 years in good health.

The chain joins TRBV7-9 to TRBJ1-1; weak D call: TRBD1 (6 bases). The CDR3 has 13 residues. Germline values: CDR1 SEHNR, CDR2 FQNEAQ (reference sequence). V lost 11 bases and J lost 3, with 16 bases in between. This CDR3 is CAVQSQGYTEAFF. The CDR3 DNA follows: TGTGCCGTACAATCACAGGGATACACTGAAGCTTTCTTT.

This sequence joins TRBV19 and TRBJ1-5; D unresolved. The V end lost 5 bases, the J end lost 6 bases, and 14 bases lay between the germline ends. Germline-derived CDR1 and CDR2 are LNHDA and SQIVND (reference sequence). The CDR3 is 14 residues long. The CDR3 reads CASSQTSTGQPQHF. The DNA for the CDR3 is TGTGCCAGTAGTCAAACCAGCACCGGTCAGCCCCAGCATTTT.

This rearrangement joins TRBV7-2 to TRBJ2-7; tentatively, D is TRBD2 (5 bases). The CDR3 runs 13 residues. Germline values: CDR1 SGHTA, CDR2 FQGNSA. V shed 11 bases and J shed 0 bases, with 14 bases lying between them. CDR3 DNA: TGTGCCTCCCGCCGAGAGGGCTCCTACGAGCAGTACGTC. It yields the protein CASRREGSYEQYV.

The rearrangement links TRBV4-3 to TRBJ2-1; 9 positions agree with TRBD2. The V gene's germline CDR1 is LGHNA and CDR2 YSLEER. Trimming removed 0 bases from V and 8 bases from J; junction bases left unmatched: 11. The CDR3 extends over 17 amino acids. The CDR3 sequence: CASSQDGAGGRGDEQFF. The CDR3 DNA sequence: TGCGCCAGCAGCCAAGACGGGGCGGGAGGGCGAGGAGATGAGCAGTTCTTC.

This clone was found a few times. V is TRBV9 and J is TRBJ2-7, with 7 bases matching TRBD1. J was trimmed by 7 bases and V by 10 bases; bases with no gene match: 8. The CDR3 spans 11 residues. Per the germline V gene, CDR1 is SGDLS and CDR2 is YYNGEE. The DNA for the CDR3 is TGTGCCGCTCCTGAGGGGGCGGAGCAGTACGTC. Protein: CAAPEGAEQYV.

This chain joins TRBV3-1 (or the pseudogene TRBV3-2) and TRBJ2-7; a weak D match, TRBD2 (7 bases). Germline V CDR1 and CDR2: LGHDT, YNNKEL (reference sequence). The CDR3 consists of 13 residues. The V gene lost 4 bases and the J gene lost 6 bases, with 13 bases spanning the gap. The chain's CDR3 is CASSLGGAREQYF. The CDR3 region has the DNA TGTGCCAGCAGCCTGGGGGGGGCTCGCGAGCAGTACTTC.

J is TRBJ2-1 and V is TRBV9, with 8 bases aligning to TRBD2. V lost 4 bases to trimming and J lost 7 bases; unmatched junction nucleotides: 10. The CDR3 is 15 amino acids. CDR1 is SGDLS and CDR2 is YYNGEE in the germline V gene. CDR3: CASSPPGGGGNEQFF. CDR3 nucleotides: TGTGCCAGCAGCCCGCCGGGGGGGGGCGGGAATGAGCAGTTCTTC.

The chain couples TRBV7-3 to TRBJ2-1; perhaps TRBD1 as D (6 bases). V lost 4 bases, J lost 12 bases, and 13 bases lay in between. Germline lookup yields CDR1 SGHTA and CDR2 FQGTGA. The CDR3 is 12 amino acids. This CDR3 is CASSSGVGPQFF. CDR3 bases: TGTGCCAGCAGCTCAGGGGTGGGACCGCAGTTCTTC.

The chain recombines TRBV29-1 with TRBJ2-1; D call uncertain. Looked up from germline, CDR1 is SQVTM and CDR2 is ANQGSEA. V lost 0 bases and J 0 bases, leaving 9 bases between the germline ends. The CDR3 is made up of 15 amino acids. CDR3 region: CSVEDLSSSYNEQFF. The CDR3, as DNA: TGCAGCGTTGAAGACCTTTCGAGCTCCTACAATGAGCAGTTCTTC.

V gene TRBV6-5 combines with J gene TRBJ2-4; possibly TRBD2 for D (7 bases). V lost 8 bases to trimming and J lost 2 bases, with 10 bases between them. Germline CDR1 MNHEY, CDR2 SVGAGI. This CDR3 region has 13 residues. CDR3 amino acids: CASGGASKNIQYF. Written as DNA, the CDR3 is TGTGCCAGCGGGGGGGCCTCCAAAAACATTCAGTACTTC.

This chain joins TRBV2 and TRBJ2-5; D ambiguous. Trimming shortened V by 3 bases and J by 6 bases, and 14 bases separated the two germline ends. Looked up from germline, CDR1 is SNHLY and CDR2 is FYNNEI. This CDR3 contains 14 residues. The CDR3 reads CASSEGWNRQTQYF. CDR3 nucleotides: TGTGCCAGCAGTGAGGGGTGGAATAGACAGACCCAGTACTTC.

The rearrangement links TRBV19 to TRBJ1-3, with 7 bases identical to TRBD1. The V segment lost 6 bases and the J segment 4 bases; nucleotides outside the gene matches: 9. CDR1 LNHDA and CDR2 SQIVND come from the germline V gene (reference sequence). This CDR3 spans 15 amino acids. CDR3 region: CASSPLPGQGNTIYF. The CDR3 region has the DNA TGTGCCAGTAGCCCCCTACCGGGACAGGGAAACACCATATATTTT.